This T cell receptor beta chain was documented in a study of a mutant IDH1 vaccine in newly diagnosed glioma. Assay used: immunoSEQ multiplex PCR; TCRdb lists only in-frame clones, some missing. The sample has roughly 46,000 clones; around 86% are singletons. The CDR3 is 15 amino acids. The V and J ends lost 1 base and 6 bases respectively, with 13 bases between them. Germline V gene data show CDR1 as SNHLY and CDR2 as FYNNEI. This sample's time point: baseline, week 1 (first vaccination visit). The treatment was: pre-vaccination baseline after standard-of-care therapy. The rearrangement uses TRBV2 and TRBJ1-5; maybe TRBD1 (5 bases). Sequenced here: PBMCs, sampled from a glioma patient treated with radiotherapy, temozolomide or both. The TCR sequence derives from a man aged 35 to 55 with glioma. CDR3 loop: CASSEGGSGGQPQHF. The CDR3 DNA is TGTGCCAGCAGTGAAGGGGGTTCTGGGGGTCAGCCCCAGCATTTT. The entire variable domain, with the rest obtained from reference TRBV2 and TRBJ1-5, is as follows: EPEVTQTPSHQVTQMGQEVILRCVPISNHLYFYWYRQILGQKVEFLVSFYNNEISEKSEIFDDQFSVERPDGSNFTLKIRSTKLEDSAMYFCASSEGGSGGQPQHFGDGTRLSIL.